This T cell receptor beta chain was recovered during a study of blood T cells in healthy people across ages. Study-level results: Per million T cells, TCR beta diversity dropped roughly linearly as age increased.

Looked up from germline, CDR1 is GTSNPN and CDR2 is SVGIG (reference sequence). The CDR3 extends over 13 amino acids. V was cut by 3 bases and J by 3 bases, with 12 bases left in between. Remarks on this clonotype: No antigen is known for it.

A sample-barcoded 5' primer and a J-beta primer mix were used in a second PCR of about 7 to 12 cycles. Each CDR3 protein is one row after TCRdb ran MiXCR on the 5' RACE reads. The sample shows about 800,000 distinct CDR3 sequences, 25% of them seen only once. These data were likewise used in another study, on T cells of mothers and their children. That publication notes: In this cohort, donors were a few healthy Caucasian mothers plus their six children. The TCR beta CDR3 read count exceeded 9 million for each mother and was about 2.8 million for each child. Slightly, though not significantly, more overlap was seen in related than in unrelated mother-child pairs.

Material for sequencing was blood. The V call is TRBV30, the J call TRBJ2-7; tentatively, D is TRBD2 (5 bases). The sequence was collected from a boy aged 5 to 17 in good health. Here the CDR3 DNA reads TGTGCCTGGAGGGAAACGGGGTACTACGAGCAGTACTTC. Translated: CAWRETGYYEQYF.